This section outlines one TCR beta chain sequence together with its context. This specimen belongs to a study of cytomegalovirus exposure and HLA in healthy donors. CDR3 size: 14 residues. Germline V gives CDR1 GTSNPN, CDR2 SVGIG (reference sequence). The germline V and J ends were trimmed by 1 base and 4 bases, with 13 bases remaining between them. PCR primers comprised 60 Vbeta and 13 Jbeta primers. Measured with immunoSEQ multiplex PCR; TCRdb has only the in-frame clones, and not every one. Of 130,000 or so clones in the sample, about 8% are singletons; the top ten hold approximately 6.6%. This receptor was taken from a woman aged 40 to 50 in good health and CMV-seropositive. This chain uses TRBV30 with TRBJ1-2; tentative D call: TRBD1 (6 bases). The sample consisted of PBMCs. This CDR3 reads CAWSAHRAGYGYTF. The CDR3 nucleotides are TGTGCCTGGAGTGCTCACAGGGCCGGCTATGGCTACACCTTC. Full variable domain (remainder filled in from reference TRBV30 and TRBJ1-2): SQTIHQWPATLVQPVGSPLSLECTVEGTSNPNLYWYRQAAGRGLQLLFYSVGIGQISSEVPQNLSASRPQDRQFILSSKKLLLSDSGFYLCAWSAHRAGYGYTFGSGTRLTVV.